These 20 T cell receptor beta chains were all obtained from the same sample, sequenced in a study of T cell changes during pregnancy in multiple sclerosis. The assay was immunoSEQ multiplex PCR, and TCRdb's table has in-frame clones only and misses some. The sample carries more than 50,000 clones, roughly 90% recorded once. Material: peripheral blood, obtained before pregnancy. The receptors were gathered from a female donor with multiple sclerosis, enrolled in a pregnancy study.

The rearrangement links TRBV6-6 to TRBJ2-1, with 10 bases lining up with TRBD1. This CDR3 region has 15 residues. The trim removed 5 bases at V and 0 bases at J, leaving 1 base unmatched. CDR1 is MNHNY, CDR2 SVGAGI, per germline (reference sequence). The CDR3 DNA is TGTGCCAGCAGTAGGGACAGGGGCTCCTACAATGAGCAGTTCTTC. It specifies CASSRDRGSYNEQFF.

This sequence joins TRBV6-5 and TRBJ1-5, with D possibly TRBD1 on 5 matching bases. The CDR3 runs 13 residues. CDR1 is MNHEY, CDR2 SVGAGI, per germline. With 6 bases removed from V and 5 bases from J, the gap between germline ends came to 11 bases. The CDR3 loop reads CASRSQGDQPQHF. DNA of the CDR3: TGTGCCAGCAGGAGCCAGGGTGATCAGCCCCAGCATTTT.

V is TRBV7-3 and J is TRBJ2-3, with D hard to call. With 8 bases removed from V and 0 bases from J, the gap between germline ends came to 12 bases. CDR1 is SGHTA and CDR2 is FQGTGA in the germline V gene. This CDR3 is built from 14 residues. The CDR3 nucleotides read TGTGCCAGCCGTGAGAACCCGAGCACAGATACGCAGTATTTT. This encodes CASRENPSTDTQYF.

The chain combines TRBV7-8 with TRBJ2-5, with D tentatively TRBD2 (5 bases). Germline V gene sequence: CDR1 SGHVS, CDR2 FQNEAQ. Trimming removed 1 base at V and 1 base at J, with 10 bases between. The CDR3 sequence is 15 residues long. CDR3: CASSLGFRGQETQYF. The CDR3 DNA sequence: TGTGCCAGCAGCTTAGGATTCCGGGGCCAAGAGACCCAGTACTTC. The full variable domain, completed using reference TRBV7-8 and TRBJ2-5, is GAGVSQSPRYKVAKRGQDVALRCDPISGHVSLFWYQQALGQGPEFLTYFQNEAQLDKSGLPSDRFFAERPEGSVSTLKIQRTQQEDSAVYLCASSLGFRGQETQYFGPGTRLLVL.

The chain uses TRBV6-6 and TRBJ2-7; D is possibly TRBD1 (5 bases). V lost 6 bases, J lost 7 bases, and 19 bases lay in between. This CDR3 is 14 amino acids long. CDR1 and CDR2 from the germline V gene are MNHNY and SVGAGI (reference sequence). Here the CDR3 reads CASRTVDSPEEQYF. In DNA, the CDR3 is TGTGCCAGCAGAACTGTAGACAGTCCGGAAGAGCAGTACTTC.

This chain uses TRBV5-4 with TRBJ2-2, with D possibly matching TRBD2 (5 bases). Germline lookup yields CDR1 SGHNT and CDR2 YYREEE (reference sequence). With 2 bases removed from V and 6 bases from J, the gap between germline ends came to 11 bases. CDR3 size: 14 residues. This CDR3 is CASSFIGVAGELFF. The DNA for the CDR3 is TGTGCCAGCAGCTTCATCGGGGTAGCCGGGGAGCTGTTTTTT. Variable domain in full (rest from reference TRBV5-4 and TRBJ2-2): ETGVTQSPTHLIKTRGQQVTLRCSSQSGHNTVSWYQQALGQGPQFIFQYYREEENGRGNFPPRFSGLQFPNYSSELNVNALELDDSALYLCASSFIGVAGELFFGEGSRLTVL.

The count of this clone is one. The CDR3 DNA sequence: TGTGCCAGCAGCCCAGCCCCGGGACTAAACAATGAGCAGTTCTTC. Encoded protein: CASSPAPGLNNEQFF. V usage is TRBV7-2 and J usage is TRBJ2-1; 7 nucleotides line up with TRBD2. Per the germline V gene, CDR1 is SGHTA and CDR2 is FQGNSA. Trimming cost V 5 bases and J 5 bases; bases outside gene matches: 9. The length of the CDR3 is 15 residues.

This clone was seen a single time. V usage is TRBV4-1 and J usage is TRBJ2-5; D perhaps matches TRBD2 (5 bases). The CDR3 covers 13 residues. Germline V gene data show CDR1 as MGHRA and CDR2 as YSYEKL. V was trimmed by 5 bases and J by 8 bases, leaving 15 bases between them. This CDR3 is CASSESGFRTQYF. The CDR3 DNA follows: TGCGCCAGCAGCGAATCGGGGTTTCGAACCCAGTACTTC.

The chain couples TRBV2 to TRBJ2-2; perhaps TRBD2 as D (6 bases). CDR1 and CDR2 (germline): SNHLY, FYNNEI. The V gene lost 3 bases and the J gene lost 6 bases, with 8 bases spanning the gap. The CDR3 runs to 13 residues. The CDR3 sequence: CASSEEGAGELFF. The DNA for the CDR3 is TGTGCCAGCAGTGAGGAGGGTGCCGGGGAGCTGTTTTTT. Variable domain in full (rest from reference TRBV2 and TRBJ2-2): EPEVTQTPSHQVTQMGQEVILRCVPISNHLYFYWYRQILGQKVEFLVSFYNNEISEKSEIFDDQFSVERPDGSNFTLKIRSTKLEDSAMYFCASSEEGAGELFFGEGSRLTVL.

This chain uses TRBV5-5 with TRBJ2-1, with D perhaps TRBD1 (6 bases). The V gene lost 5 bases and the J gene lost 1 base, with 25 bases spanning the gap. CDR3 length: 19 amino acids. CDR1 and CDR2 (germline): SGHKS, YYEKEE (reference sequence). The CDR3 DNA reads as TGTGCCAGCAGACCAGCAGGGGCCGGGCCCCCCCTTTCCTACAATGAGCAGTTCTTC. Translation: CASRPAGAGPPLSYNEQFF.

This chain links TRBV19 with TRBJ2-1; 8 bases fit TRBD1. The length of the CDR3 is 14 residues. Germline loops: CDR1 LNHDA, CDR2 SQIVND (reference sequence). V gave up 3 bases and J gave up 7 bases; unmatched junction bases: 5. The CDR3 DNA is TGTGCCAGTAGTATCCAGGGGGCGGGGAATGAGCAGTTCTTC. Translating it yields CASSIQGAGNEQFF.

The chain recombines TRBV30 with TRBJ1-2; 9 bases match TRBD1. CDR3 length equals 15 residues. The junction had 6 bases not matched to a gene; V was cut back by 0 bases and J by 4 bases. CDR1 is GTSNPN and CDR2 is SVGIG in the germline V gene (reference sequence). The CDR3: CAWSVRDRAGYGYTF. The CDR3 DNA reads as TGTGCCTGGAGTGTACGGGACAGGGCGGGCTATGGCTACACCTTC.

This rearrangement joins TRBV9 to TRBJ2-2; possibly TRBD1 for D (6 bases). The germline V gene encodes CDR1 SGDLS and CDR2 YYNGEE. V dropped 0 bases and J dropped 7 bases, with 7 bases sitting between them. The CDR3 consists of 13 residues. The CDR3 reads CASSVVTGGELFF. As DNA, the CDR3 is TGTGCCAGCAGCGTAGTGACAGGCGGGGAGCTGTTTTTT.

The chain recombines TRBV10-1 with TRBJ1-5; 8 nucleotides agree with TRBD1. The trim removed 4 bases at V and 0 bases at J, leaving 14 bases unmatched. CDR1 is WNHNN, CDR2 SYGVQD, per germline (reference sequence). CDR3 length: 19 amino acids. The CDR3 nucleotides read TGCGCCAGCAGTGCCCCTTCGACAGGGGCAAGAATTAGCAATCAGCCCCAGCATTTT. Protein product: CASSAPSTGARISNQPQHF.

The chain links TRBV2 to TRBJ2-2; 9 positions agree with TRBD1. Per germline, CDR1 SNHLY and CDR2 FYNNEI. Germline trimming cut 6 bases from V and 6 bases from J; bases unmatched to any gene: 8. CDR3 length: 15 residues. CDR3 nucleotides: TGTGCCAGCAGCCCGACAGGGGGTGGGGCCGGGGAGCTGTTTTTT. Translation: CASSPTGGGAGELFF.

The CDR3 loop is CASSYGQGDFGNTIYF. Here the CDR3 DNA reads TGTGCCAGCAGCTACGGACAGGGGGACTTCGGAAACACCATATATTTT. The V call is TRBV5-4, the J call TRBJ1-3; 10 positions match TRBD1. The trim removed 3 bases at V and 4 bases at J, leaving 7 bases unmatched. CDR3 size: 16 residues. Germline-derived CDR1 and CDR2 are SGHNT and YYREEE (reference sequence).

Only a few counts were recorded for this clone. The rearrangement uses TRBV19 and TRBJ1-1, with 9 nucleotides matching TRBD1. V lost 11 bases and J lost 7; bases outside the gene matches: 11. Germline CDR1 is LNHDA and CDR2 is SQIVND (reference sequence). The CDR3 covers 13 residues. CDR3 amino acids: CASGTGLFLEAFF. DNA of the CDR3: TGTGCCTCCGGGACAGGGCTCTTCCTTGAAGCTTTCTTT.

The chain links TRBV29-1 to TRBJ1-1; D is possibly TRBD1 (6 bases). Germline-derived CDR1 and CDR2 are SQVTM and ANQGSEA. CDR3 length equals 13 residues. Trimming removed 6 bases at V and 1 base at J, with 12 bases between. The CDR3 DNA reads TGCAGCGTAAAAAAACAGGGGAACACTGAAGCTTTCTTT. Encoded protein: CSVKKQGNTEAFF.

The J gene is TRBJ2-1, the V gene TRBV9; 8 positions match TRBD2. Losses at the gene ends were 0 bases for V and 2 bases for J; bases not matched to a gene: 1. This CDR3 spans 15 amino acids. Germline V gives CDR1 SGDLS, CDR2 YYNGEE. The CDR3 DNA reads TGTGCCAGCAGCGTAGAGACTAGCGCCTACAATGAGCAGTTCTTC. It specifies CASSVETSAYNEQFF.

The chain links TRBV12-5 to TRBJ1-2, with D perhaps TRBD1 (5 bases). Germline values: CDR1 LGHNT, CDR2 FRNRAP. Trimming removed 1 base from V and 6 bases from J, with 12 bases in between. CDR3 length equals 14 residues. In DNA, the CDR3 is TGTGCTAGTGGTTTGGCAGGGTTGGTGGATGGCTACACCTTC. Its protein is CASGLAGLVDGYTF.